Listed below are T cell receptor beta chains from one sample, sequenced in a study of T cell responses to AZD1222 COVID-19 vaccine. Profiling relied on immunoSEQ multiplex PCR, and the TCRdb table lists in-frame clones only, not all of them. The sample includes 70,000 or so clones, roughly 87% of them seen just once. Sequencing was performed on peripheral blood, taken on day 0 of AZD1222 vaccination. These receptors were collected from an adult in good health. Each CDR3 is given without its conserved first and last residue.

11 | TRBV13 | ASSLLGWETQY
10 | TRBV10-3 | AIYRDNYGYT
10 | TRBV19 | ASMGQGGIQY
10 | TRBV13 | ASSLETGELF
13 | TRBV14 | ASSQDSQGIYGYT
12 | TRBV28 | ASSLGGGNQPQH
13 | TRBV7-2 | ASSLAGTGGYEQY
11 | TRBV5-6 | ASILGGLTEAF
13 | TRBV6-5 | ASSSGGFTGNTIY
13 | TRBV9 | ASSASIRDRDGYT
11 | TRBV10-2 | AAGRGGTYEQY
12 | TRBV9 | ASSAGHPNEKLF
13 | TRBV11-2 | ASSPSVPQGETQY
14 | TRBV2 | ASSSPLASDTDTQY
12 | TRBV5-4 | ASSVGGDPSPLH
10 | TRBV12-3/TRBV12-4 | ASSLRDYGYT
14 | TRBV5-1 | ASSLGNRAMNTEAF
11 | TRBV15 | ATKLVAGYEQF
13 | TRBV27 | ASSLPSRSGNTIY
14 | TRBV5-1 | ASSLYGFFSGNTIY
14 | TRBV7-9 | ASSLSGTVSGNTIY
11 | TRBV5-4 | ASTPDRDYGYT
14 | TRBV11-3 | ASSDRGSLDTGELF
11 | TRBV28 | ASGTGAGNTIY
18 | TRBV5-4 | ASSERLAGLLLRSTDTQY
15 | TRBV18 | ASSPKAVGQGGEKLF
17 | TRBV21-1 | ASSKTSDAGGSAFNEQF
10 | TRBV30 | AWSAPGNTIY
10 | TRBV5-1 | ASSDQQETQY
14 | TRBV7-2 | ASSLAGQWGNQPQH
12 | TRBV19 | ASSTGTENTEAF
13 | TRBV4-1 | ASSQTPPGTDTQY
12 | TRBV7-2 | ASSPGLATDTQY
14 | TRBV4-1 | ASSRKVGGENYGYT
13 | TRBV29-1 | SVQPYPQPGYGYT
13 | TRBV28 | ASRISPVGTDTQY
12 | TRBV4-2 | ASSQDLQGREQF
16 | TRBV11-2 | ASSLTLRGPFMNTEAF
16 | TRBV18 | ASSPTTTDREGDQPQH
14 | TRBV4-1 | ASSQYTGYLGSPLH
11 | TRBV5-8 | ASSALPNSPLH
9 | TRBV30 | ALRQTYEQY
13 | TRBV3-1/TRBV3-2 | ASSQAGQQNTEAF
15 | TRBV7-9 | ASSLPSDRGHTGELF
14 | TRBV14 | ASSQSRGSVSGELF
13 | TRBV25-1 | AIKWGGATNSPLH
13 | TRBV4-1 | ASSQEGGGTYGYT
9 | TRBV20-1 | SAPGPNEQF
13 | TRBV30 | AWRGSYIANYGYT
12 | TRBV6-2/TRBV6-3 | ASSYPSRGDTQY
12 | TRBV4-3 | ASSERAGRVGYT
9 | TRBV9 | ASSVSGELF